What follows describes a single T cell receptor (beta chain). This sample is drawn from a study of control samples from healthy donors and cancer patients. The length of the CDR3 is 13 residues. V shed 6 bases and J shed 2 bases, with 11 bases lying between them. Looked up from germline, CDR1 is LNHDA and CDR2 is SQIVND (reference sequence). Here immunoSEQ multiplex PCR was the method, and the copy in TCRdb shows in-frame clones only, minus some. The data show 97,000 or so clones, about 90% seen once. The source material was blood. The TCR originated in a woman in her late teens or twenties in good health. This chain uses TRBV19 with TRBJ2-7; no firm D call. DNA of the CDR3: TGTGCCAGTAGCGAGACAAGTACCTACGAGCAGTACTTC. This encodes CASSETSTYEQYF.